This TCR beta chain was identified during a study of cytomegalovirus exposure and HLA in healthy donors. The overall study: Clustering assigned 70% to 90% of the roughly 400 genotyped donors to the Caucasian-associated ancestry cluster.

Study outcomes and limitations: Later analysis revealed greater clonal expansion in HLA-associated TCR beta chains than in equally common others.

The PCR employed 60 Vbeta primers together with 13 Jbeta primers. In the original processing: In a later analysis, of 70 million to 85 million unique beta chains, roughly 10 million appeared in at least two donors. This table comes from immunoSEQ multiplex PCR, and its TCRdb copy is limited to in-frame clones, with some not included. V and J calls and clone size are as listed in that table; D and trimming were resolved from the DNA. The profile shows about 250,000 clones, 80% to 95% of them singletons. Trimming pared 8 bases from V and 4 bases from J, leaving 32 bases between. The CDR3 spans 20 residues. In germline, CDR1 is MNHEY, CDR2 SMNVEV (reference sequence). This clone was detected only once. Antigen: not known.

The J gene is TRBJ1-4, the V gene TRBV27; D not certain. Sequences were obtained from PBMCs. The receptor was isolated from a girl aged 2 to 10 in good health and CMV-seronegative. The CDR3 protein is CASPTGFKGTGGANNEKLFF. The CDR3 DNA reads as TGTGCCAGCCCTACGGGTTTCAAGGGTACTGGAGGCGCCAATAATGAAAAACTGTTTTTT. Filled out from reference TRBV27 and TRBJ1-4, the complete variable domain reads EAQVTQNPRYLITVTGKKLTVTCSQNMNHEYMSWYRQDPGLGLRQIYYSMNVEVTDKGDVPEGYKVSRKEKRNFPLILESPSPNQTSLYFCASPTGFKGTGGANNEKLFFGSGTQLSVL.